This TCR beta chain was sequenced during a study of cytomegalovirus exposure and HLA in healthy donors. It was with 60 Vbeta and 13 Jbeta primers that the PCR ran. Libraries were prepared by immunoSEQ multiplex PCR; TCRdb keeps only in-frame clonotypes and omits some of them. The sample lists around 98,000 clones, 80% to 90% occurring once. Comments on this clone: Its antigen is unknown.

CDR3 length equals 13 residues. The V gene lost 4 bases and the J gene lost 4 bases, with 11 bases spanning the gap. Germline CDR1 and CDR2: SNHLY and FYNNEI. Broader study findings: The availability of immune exposure information extended only to CMV serostatus. Some V segments, TRBV6-2 and TRBV6-3 among them, were indistinguishable and were therefore excluded. The study reported that TCR beta sequences accurately predicted HLA-A and HLA-B alleles in most subjects.

The chain combines TRBV2 with TRBJ2-7, with D possibly TRBD1 on 5 matching bases. Material: PBMCs. The clonotype comes from a man aged 35 to 55 in good health and CMV-seronegative. DNA for the CDR3: TGTGCCAGCAGTGTGGGCAGGGATTACGAGCAGTACTTC. This codes for CASSVGRDYEQYF.